The present T cell receptor beta chain was sequenced within a study of blood T cell repertoires in COVID-19. TCRdb's copy holds only in-frame clones and misses some; the assay was immunoSEQ multiplex PCR. In the table there are 30,000 to 40,000 clones, about 90% of which are singletons. This CDR3 has 15 residues. Trimming took off 3 bases at V and 2 bases at J, with 13 bases between the two ends. Germline values: CDR1 MGHDK, CDR2 SYGVNS. This rearrangement joins TRBV25-1 to TRBJ2-5, with D possibly being TRBD2 (6 bases). The material sequenced was peripheral blood. This clonotype was obtained from a human donor in a cohort sampled during active COVID-19. DNA for the CDR3: TGTGCCAGCAGTGATACGAAAGGGACTCAAGAGACCCAGTACTTC. It is translated as CASSDTKGTQETQYF.